This is a list of T cell receptor beta chains from one sample in a study. TCRdb re-derived calls from the 5' RACE reads in MiXCR, one entry per CDR3 protein. In the table there are roughly 8,500 distinct CDR3 sequences, around 52% of which are singletons. Sequenced: Tregs sorted from a lymph node. Receptors were obtained from a female donor with breast cancer. CDR3s include the opening cysteine and the closing phenylalanine or tryptophan. The D gene is left open where the match is weak. Rows may omit the clone size; those that give it use once, few, many or a size class.

v_gene	j_gene	d_gene	abundance	CDR3aa	CDR3nt
TRBV6-1	TRBJ2-3	.	.	CASSGGGGRMTDTQYF	TGTGCCAGCAGCGGAGGGGGCGGGAGGATGACAGATACGCAGTATTTT
TRBV12-3/TRBV12-4	TRBJ2-5	.	.	CASRRRERETQYF	TGTGCCAGCCGCCGAAGGGAACGAGAGACCCAGTACTTC
TRBV3-1	TRBJ1-2	.	.	CASSPNGMTRGYTF	TGTGCCAGCAGCCCCAATGGGATGACCCGGGGCTACACCTTC
TRBV10-3	TRBJ2-3	.	.	CAIKGDGKNSGSEVADTQYF	TGTGCCATCAAAGGGGACGGCAAAAATAGTGGGAGCGAGGTGGCAGATACGCAGTATTTT
TRBV7-2	TRBJ1-1	TRBD1	.	CASSLFLLTGLNTEAFF	TGTGCCAGCAGCTTATTTCTCCTGACAGGGCTGAACACTGAAGCTTTCTTT
TRBV4-3	TRBJ1-1	TRBD1	few	CASSQGQGATEAFF	TGCGCCAGCAGCCAAGGACAGGGTGCCACTGAAGCTTTCTTT
TRBV7-8	TRBJ2-3	TRBD1	.	CASRRGRSTDTQYF	TGTGCCAGCAGAAGGGGGCGGAGCACAGATACGCAGTATTTT
TRBV20-1	TRBJ1-2	.	.	CSAYGSTNYGYTF	TGCAGTGCTTACGGCAGTACTAACTATGGCTACACCTTC
TRBV6-5	TRBJ2-5	TRBD2	few	CASSYSLGGQETQYF	TGTGCCAGCAGTTACTCCCTGGGAGGGCAAGAGACCCAGTACTTC
TRBV7-2	TRBJ1-2	.	.	CASSLRVDKFDTF	TGTGCCAGCAGCTTGAGAGTGGACAAGTTTGACACCTTC
TRBV20-1	TRBJ2-2	TRBD2	.	CSASPSGRANTGELFF	TGCAGTGCTTCGCCTAGCGGGAGAGCGAACACCGGGGAGCTGTTTTTT
TRBV19	TRBJ2-6	.	.	CASSIPDGSGANVLTF	TGTGCCAGTAGTATACCGGACGGCTCTGGGGCCAACGTCCTGACTTTC
TRBV4-1	TRBJ2-1	TRBD1	.	CASSQDNDRGTYNEQFF	TGCGCCAGCAGCCAAGACAACGACAGGGGGACCTACAATGAGCAGTTCTTC
TRBV20-1	TRBJ2-1	TRBD2	few	CSVSRETSWAYNEQFF	TGCAGTGTTTCTAGAGAGACTAGCTGGGCCTACAATGAGCAGTTCTTC
TRBV20-1	TRBJ1-2	TRBD1	.	CSAKQGEGGYTF	TGCAGTGCGAAACAGGGGGAGGGAGGCTACACCTTC
TRBV19	TRBJ1-1	.	.	CASSIRFQVNTEAFF	TGTGCCAGTAGTATTCGTTTCCAGGTGAACACTGAAGCTTTCTTT
TRBV6-5	TRBJ1-4	.	.	CASMTDHNSEKLFF	TGTGCCAGCATGACAGACCATAATAGTGAAAAACTGTTTTTT
TRBV7-2	TRBJ1-2	TRBD1	.	CASSRRQGAGGYTF	TGTGCCAGCAGCCGCAGACAGGGGGCTGGAGGCTACACCTTC
TRBV6-2/TRBV6-3	TRBJ2-1	.	.	CASSYSRISYNEQFF	TGTGCCAGCAGTTACTCTAGAATCTCCTACAATGAGCAGTTCTTC
TRBV6-5	TRBJ1-4	TRBD1	.	CASSPGQGSEKLFF	TGTGCCAGCAGCCCGGGACAGGGGAGTGAAAAACTGTTTTTT
TRBV6-5	TRBJ1-1	.	few	CASSRRGNTEAFF	TGTGCCAGCAGCCGACGTGGAAACACTGAAGCTTTCTTT
TRBV20-1	TRBJ2-3	TRBD2	.	CSAESGLAGGSHVKADTQYF	TGCAGTGCTGAGTCGGGACTAGCGGGAGGGTCTCATGTTAAGGCAGATACGCAGTATTTT
TRBV6-1	TRBJ2-1	TRBD1	.	CAIRTWDSRFVYNEQFF	TGTGCCATCCGAACCTGGGACAGCCGATTTGTTTACAATGAGCAGTTCTTC
TRBV29-1	TRBJ1-2	TRBD1	few	CSVDLGTGDGYTF	TGCAGCGTTGATCTCGGGACAGGGGACGGCTACACCTTC
TRBV15	TRBJ2-2	.	.	CATSTDVRNTGELFF	TGTGCCACCAGCACCGACGTAAGGAACACCGGGGAGCTGTTTTTT
TRBV12-3/TRBV12-4	TRBJ2-3	.	.	CASTRGAVQVPDTQYF	TGTGCCAGCACCCGCGGAGCCGTACAGGTCCCAGATACGCAGTATTTT
TRBV29-1	TRBJ2-1	TRBD2	.	CSVGRGLTNNEQFF	TGCAGCGTTGGGCGGGGACTAACAAACAATGAGCAGTTCTTC
TRBV29-1	TRBJ2-6	.	.	CSVETDPGANVLTF	TGCAGCGTTGAAACAGACCCTGGGGCCAACGTCCTGACTTTC